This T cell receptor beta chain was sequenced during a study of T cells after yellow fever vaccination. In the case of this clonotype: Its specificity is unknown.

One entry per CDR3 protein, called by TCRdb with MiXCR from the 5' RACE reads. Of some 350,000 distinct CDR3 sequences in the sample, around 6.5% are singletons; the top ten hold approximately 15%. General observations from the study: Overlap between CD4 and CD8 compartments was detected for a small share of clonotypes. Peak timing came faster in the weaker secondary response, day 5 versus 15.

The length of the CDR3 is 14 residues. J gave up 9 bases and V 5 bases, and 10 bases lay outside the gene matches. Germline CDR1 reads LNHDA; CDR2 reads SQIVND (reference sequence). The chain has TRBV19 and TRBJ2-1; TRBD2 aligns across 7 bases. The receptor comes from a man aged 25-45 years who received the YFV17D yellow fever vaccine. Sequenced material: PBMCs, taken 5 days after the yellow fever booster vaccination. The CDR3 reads CASSGLADRGEQFF. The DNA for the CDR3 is TGTGCCAGTAGTGGCCTAGCGGATCGAGGTGAGCAGTTCTTC.